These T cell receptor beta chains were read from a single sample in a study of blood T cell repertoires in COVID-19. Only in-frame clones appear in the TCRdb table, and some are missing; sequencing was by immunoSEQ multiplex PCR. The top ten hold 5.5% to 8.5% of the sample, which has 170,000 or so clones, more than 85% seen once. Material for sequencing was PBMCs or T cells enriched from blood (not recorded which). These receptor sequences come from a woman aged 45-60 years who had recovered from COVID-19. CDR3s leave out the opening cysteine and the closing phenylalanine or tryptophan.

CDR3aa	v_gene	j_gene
ASRREPGLDYGYT	TRBV19	TRBJ1-2
ASSLGQTGYEQY	TRBV5-1	TRBJ2-7
ASSNDRGGYGYT	TRBV6-5	TRBJ1-2
ASSLQGVYGYT	TRBV28	TRBJ1-2
ASSILQGEGAIY	TRBV18	TRBJ1-3
ASSQLAGSSYNEQF	TRBV14	TRBJ2-1
ASSPGQGAGGIQY	TRBV7-9	TRBJ2-4
ASSYNRREQY	TRBV6-5	TRBJ2-7
ASSFRTVGVNEQF	TRBV13	TRBJ2-1
ASSQDRAGSPNRNNYGYT	TRBV4-1	TRBJ1-2
ATSLSGSGEQY	TRBV24-1	TRBJ2-7
ASSLGIWQGTSPLH	TRBV18	TRBJ1-6
ASSLTRGNQPQH	TRBV18	TRBJ1-5
ASSYQGATNEKLF	TRBV5-1	TRBJ1-4
SVEVFYRSGTYNEQF	TRBV29-1	TRBJ2-1
ASSPREGNTIY	TRBV7-9	TRBJ1-3
ASSIETGHSYEQY	TRBV5-6	TRBJ2-7
ASPKGSGGATDTQY	TRBV2	TRBJ2-3
AWRTHTEQY	TRBV30	TRBJ2-7
ASSPSGGGVSYEQY	TRBV5-4	TRBJ2-7
ASSIPARAGGNQPQH	TRBV19	TRBJ1-5
AISETGTGNTIY	TRBV10-3	TRBJ1-3
ASSYPEGTTAEAQY	TRBV6-2/TRBV6-3	TRBJ2-3
AIRQGGPSTDTQY	TRBV10-3	TRBJ2-3